At least ten counts were recorded for the clone carrying this TCR beta chain. Its target is not known. The data were obtained in a study of neurological immune-mediated disorders. The unsorted libraries originated from 2 million PBMCs kept at -80 C. The cDNA was generated through 5'RACE incorporating 10-nucleotide random UMIs. TCRdb redid the calling of the 5' RACE reads with MiXCR, one entry per CDR3 protein. In the table there are approximately 100,000 distinct CDR3 sequences, approximately 3.3% of which are singletons. Overall study results and limits: No link was found between any clinical or MRI feature and the multiple sclerosis repertoire cluster. Subjects shared no identical expanded-clone CDR3 amino acid sequences, suggesting private TCR-beta repertoires in all groups.

Sequenced material: PBMCs. This sequence was found in a woman between 18 and 29 years old with multiple sclerosis.

CDR3 region: CATSRWGTYEQYF. For the CDR3, the DNA is TGTGCCACCAGCCGGTGGGGCACCTACGAGCAGTACTTC. The chain joins TRBV15 to TRBJ2-7; tentative D call: TRBD1 (5 bases). Trimming took 5 bases from V and 2 from J, leaving 10 bases between them. CDR3 length equals 13 residues. Germline CDR1 LNHNV, CDR2 YYDKDF (reference sequence).